This T cell receptor beta chain is drawn from a study of blood T cell repertoires in COVID-19. Overall study context: There were acute and convalescent COVID-19 samples, and they came from the United States, Italy and Spain.

The CDR3 extends over 19 amino acids. V gave up 0 bases and J gave up 0 bases; unmatched junction bases: 10. From germline, CDR1 is SGHDN and CDR2 FVKESK. The authors' processing: By means of reference gene primer amplification, nucleated cell counts were estimated. Sequencing used immunoSEQ multiplex PCR; TCRdb keeps in-frame clones, though not all of them. For V, J and clone size, that table is used; D and trimming come from the DNA. The sample lists under 200,000 clones, about 88% occurring once. This chain uses TRBV14 with TRBJ1-5; 8 nucleotides align to TRBD1. Specimen: peripheral blood. The receptor was isolated from a woman older than 75 in a cohort sampled during active or convalescent COVID-19. CDR3 bases: TGTGCCAGCAGCCAAGATAGGGTGACAGGGGTATTTAGCAATCAGCCCCAGCATTTT. Its protein is CASSQDRVTGVFSNQPQHF.